Shown below are 8 T cell receptor beta chains from a single sample sequenced in a study of Ad26.COV2.S vaccination and SARS-CoV-2 variants (dated by TCRdb to the early 2020s). The treatment or condition label of this sample denotes: 15 to 20 received Ad26.COV2.S at low or high dose, single or two shots; about 5 received placebo; per-sample allocation not given. For vaccine and placebo recipients, the sequenced repertoires came from samples collected on day 63 after the first injection. Libraries came from the immunoSEQ multiplex PCR assay. The clones in this table, taken by TCRdb from immuneACCESS, are in-frame only. Not every clone is retained; where verified, under half of the shortfall comes from an unresolved V gene, and the cause of the rest is unknown. The sample table records roughly 500,000 clones; approximately 89% of these occur just once. The ten biggest clones cover 2.5% of the sample.

The sequencing used peripheral blood, collected in a trial of Ad26.COV2.S vaccine versus placebo. These receptors all come from a person aged 18-60 years who received the Ad26.COV2.S COVID-19 vaccine or a placebo.

V gene TRBV11-2 combines with J gene TRBJ1-2, with D maybe TRBD1 (5 bases). CDR3 size: 13 residues. V lost 5 bases to trimming and J lost 4 bases, with 11 bases between them. Germline assignment: CDR1 SGHAT and CDR2 FQNNGV. The CDR3 region is CASSLVGAYGYTF. The DNA for the CDR3 is TGTGCCAGCAGCCTGGTTGGGGCCTATGGCTACACCTTC. Full variable domain (remainder filled in from reference TRBV11-2 and TRBJ1-2): EAGVAQSPRYKIIEKRQSVAFWCNPISGHATLYWYQQILGQGPKLLIQFQNNGVVDDSQLPKDRFSAERLKGVDSTLKIQPAKLEDSAVYLCASSLVGAYGYTFGSGTRLTVV.

J is TRBJ2-3 and V is TRBV6-4; possibly TRBD1 for D (6 bases). The CDR3 has 14 residues. Germline CDR1 MRHNA, CDR2 SNTAGT. The V end was cut by 3 bases, the J end by 5 bases, with 12 bases between. The CDR3 DNA reads as TGTGCCAGCAGTGAGGGACACTCGGGAGATACGCAGTATTTT. As protein: CASSEGHSGDTQYF.

This chain joins TRBV13 and TRBJ1-1; 10 nucleotides align to TRBD1. Germline V CDR1 and CDR2: PRHDT, FYEKMQ (reference sequence). V lost 4 bases to trimming and J lost 7 bases; unmatched junction nucleotides: 9. This CDR3 comprises 15 residues. This chain's CDR3 is CASSSAGTGDFEAFF. CDR3 nucleotides: TGTGCCAGCAGCTCAGCCGGGACAGGGGACTTTGAAGCTTTCTTT.

V is TRBV7-6 and J is TRBJ1-1; D is ambiguous. Germline V gene data show CDR1 as SGHVS and CDR2 as FNYEAQ. The CDR3 runs 17 residues. Trimming stripped 0 bases from V and 1 base from J, with 15 bases between. In DNA, the CDR3 is TGTGCCAGCAGCTTAGCGAGGAGAACGACGTCGAACACTGAAGCTTTCTTT. Protein: CASSLARRTTSNTEAFF.

This clone was seen just once. The chain combines TRBV7-2 with TRBJ1-2; D is perhaps TRBD1 (5 bases). The CDR3 totals 15 residues. V lost 2 bases and J 5 bases, leaving 15 bases between the germline ends. The germline CDR1 and CDR2 sequences are SGHTA and FQGNSA. CDR3 sequence reads: CASSLKYETAYGYTF. DNA of the CDR3: TGTGCCAGCAGCTTAAAGTACGAGACAGCTTATGGCTACACCTTC.

This chain links TRBV7-2 with TRBJ2-3, with 7 bases lining up with TRBD1. The CDR3 length is 12 residues. The ends lost 8 bases at V and 4 bases at J; junction bases unmatched: 3. Germline CDR1 is SGHTA and CDR2 is FQGNSA. CDR3 coding DNA: TGTGCCAGCTCAGGGGGTGCAGATACGCAGTATTTT. Its translation is CASSGGADTQYF.

This chain uses TRBV25-1 with TRBJ2-3; 10 bases fit TRBD1. This CDR3 contains 12 residues. From germline, CDR1 is MGHDK and CDR2 SYGVNS. With V trimmed by 5 bases and J by 10 bases, 3 bases remained unmatched. CDR3 residues: CASSPGTGAQYF. In nucleotides, the CDR3 is TGTGCCAGCAGTCCTGGGACAGGGGCGCAGTATTTT. The full variable domain, completed using reference TRBV25-1 and TRBJ2-3, is EADIYQTPRYLVIGTGKKITLECSQTMGHDKMYWYQQDPGMELHLIHYSYGVNSTEKGDLSSESTVSRIRTEHFPLTLESARPSHTSQYLCASSPGTGAQYFGPGTRLTVL.

The rearrangement links TRBV9 to TRBJ2-5; 9 nucleotides agree with TRBD2. V lost 0 bases, J lost 5 bases, and 5 bases stayed unmatched. The CDR3 extends over 15 amino acids. CDR1 SGDLS and CDR2 YYNGEE come from the germline V gene. Here the CDR3 reads CASSVDIAGVETQYF. The CDR3 DNA sequence: TGTGCCAGCAGCGTAGATATAGCGGGAGTTGAGACCCAGTACTTC.